The present T cell receptor (beta chain) was sequenced within a study of CD8 T cells in ankylosing spondylitis. This clonotype has just a few counts. Antigen: not known. TCRdb re-derived calls from the 5' RACE reads in MiXCR, one entry per CDR3 protein. The table lists around 770,000 distinct CDR3 sequences, about 10% of them singletons, with under 0.6% in the top ten. CDR1 SGHVS and CDR2 FQNEAQ come from the germline V gene. The CDR3 has 14 amino acids. Between the trimmed V and J ends, which lost 3 bases and 6 bases, there was a span of 12 bases. Study results and caveats: CD8+ by phenotype, disease-linked clones were relatively rare in peripheral blood. Both synovial fluid and blood in reactive arthritis had previously been reported to carry some motif variants. The clones that were linked to disease were reported to be significantly enriched in matched synovial fluid samples from ankylosing spondylitis patients. Blood of patients with ankylosing spondylitis appeared to be characterized by a TCR beta motif of several highly homologous variants.

The sequence was obtained from a male donor with ankylosing spondylitis. The V call is TRBV7-8, the J call TRBJ1-5, with D possibly being TRBD1 (6 bases). Sequenced: blood, either unsorted or a sorted T cell fraction (not recorded which). CDR3 DNA: TGTGCCAGCAGCTTCTACAGGGCGAGTCAGCCCCAGCATTTT. Encoded protein: CASSFYRASQPQHF.